This TCR beta chain was recovered during a study of technical replicates of blood from a few donors. The assay was immunoSEQ multiplex PCR, and TCRdb's table has in-frame clones only and misses some. The sample yields about 62,000 clones, just under 90% seen once. CDR3 length: 13 amino acids. CDR1 is SNHLY and CDR2 is FYNNEI in the germline V gene. Trimming shortened V by 5 bases and J by 4 bases, and 11 bases separated the two germline ends. The sequence derives from a human donor in good health. Some clones in this sample may be carry-over from other donors' samples. Material for sequencing was PBMCs. J is TRBJ1-1 and V is TRBV2, with D tentatively TRBD1 (6 bases). CDR3 DNA: TGTGCCAGCAGTTTACAGGGCCCCACTGAAGCTTTCTTT. Protein: CASSLQGPTEAFF.